This T cell receptor beta chain stems from a study of CD8+CD57+ T cells in acquired aplastic anemia. Study at large: About 10 million reads, on average, were obtained for CD4+ cells from healthy donors. Regarding the study as a whole: The study identified around 28 CD8+ CDR3 sequences shared by patients and controls.

Genomic DNA, the template, was used for profiling of the TCR beta VDJ and CDR3. TCRdb re-derived calls from the reads in MiXCR, one entry per CDR3 protein. The sample holds about 110,000 distinct CDR3 sequences, roughly 51% seen once. In regard to this clonotype: Its target is not known.

Germline CDR1 is WSHSY and CDR2 is SAAADI. The CDR3 loop spans 14 amino acids. Trimming took off 6 bases at V and 0 bases at J, with 6 bases between the two ends. This TCR was recovered from a human donor in good health, serving as a control. The sequencing input was sorted CD4+, CD8+, or CD8+CD57+ T cells (not recorded which) from PBMCs. The gene calls are TRBV10-2 and TRBJ1-6; unclear D gene. CDR3 in DNA: TGCGCCAGCAGGGAACTCTCCTATAATTCACCCCTCCACTTT. Translated, it gives CASRELSYNSPLHF.